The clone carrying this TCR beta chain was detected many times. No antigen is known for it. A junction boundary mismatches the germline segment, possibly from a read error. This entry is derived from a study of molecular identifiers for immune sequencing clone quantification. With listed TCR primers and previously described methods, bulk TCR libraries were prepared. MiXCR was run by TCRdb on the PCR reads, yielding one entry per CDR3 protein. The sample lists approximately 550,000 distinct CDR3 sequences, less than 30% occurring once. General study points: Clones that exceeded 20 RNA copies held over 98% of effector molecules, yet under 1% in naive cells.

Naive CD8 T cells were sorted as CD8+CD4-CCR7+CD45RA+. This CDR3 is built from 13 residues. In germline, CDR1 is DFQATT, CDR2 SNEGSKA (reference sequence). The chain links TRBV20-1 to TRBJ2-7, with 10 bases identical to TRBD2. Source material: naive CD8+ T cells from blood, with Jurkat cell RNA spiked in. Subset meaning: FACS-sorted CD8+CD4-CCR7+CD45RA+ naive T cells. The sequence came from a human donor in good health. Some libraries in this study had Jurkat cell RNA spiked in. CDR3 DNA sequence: TGCAGTGCGAGAGGGATGCTAGCGGGAGTAAAGTACTTC. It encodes CSARGMLAGVKYF.